These T cell receptor beta chains were read from a single sample in a study of T-cell memory formation after mild COVID-19. TCRdb itself ran the 5' RACE reads through MiXCR, one entry per CDR3 protein. The sample contains about 420,000 distinct CDR3 sequences, under 25% of which appear only once. The source material was PBMCs or a T cell subset sorted from them (not recorded which). These receptors were collected from an adult woman who had mild COVID-19 (a few samples of this study predate the infection). Cell type and time point are not known. The CDR3 runs from the conserved cysteine through the conserved F or W. A D gene is named only where the DNA matches it firmly. Clone sizes are given selectively: once, few, many, or a class where the clone is expanded.

j_call d_call v_call clone_size cdr3_aa cdr3_nt
TRBJ2-3 - TRBV30 - CAWSGYTQYF TGTGCCTGGAGCGGGTATACGCAGTATTTT
TRBJ2-5 - TRBV4-1 - CASSQDQAGVQTQYF TGCGCCAGCAGCCAAGATCAGGCAGGGGTTCAGACCCAGTACTTC
TRBJ2-5 - TRBV6-6 - CASSSLGRPQETQYF TGTGCCAGCAGTTCCTTGGGACGGCCCCAAGAGACCCAGTACTTC
TRBJ2-1 TRBD2 TRBV2 - CASGEREGPKFF TGTGCCAGCGGAGAGCGGGAGGGCCCTAAGTTCTTC
TRBJ2-5 - TRBV2 - CASSVIAIQETQYF TGTGCCAGCAGTGTCATAGCGATCCAAGAGACCCAGTACTTC
TRBJ2-7 TRBD1 TRBV24-1 - CATSGVLNTGGVTEQYF TGTGCCACCAGTGGGGTCCTGAACACAGGGGGCGTTACCGAGCAGTACTTC
TRBJ2-7 TRBD2 TRBV4-3 - CASSQAGGAYEQYF TGCGCCAGCAGCCAGGCGGGAGGGGCCTACGAGCAGTACTTC
TRBJ2-3 - TRBV7-9 - CASSSDIDFPYDTQYF TGTGCCAGCAGTTCCGACATCGATTTTCCCTATGATACGCAGTATTTT
TRBJ2-3 TRBD1 TRBV7-2 - CASSLAGTGNTDTQYF TGTGCCAGCAGCTTAGCGGGGACAGGGAATACAGATACGCAGTATTTT
TRBJ2-7 - TRBV15 - CATSWASGPYEQYF TGTGCCACCAGCTGGGCCTCTGGACCTTACGAGCAGTACTTC
TRBJ1-2 TRBD1 TRBV4-1 few CASSQWDRGYGYTF TGCGCCAGCAGCCAATGGGACAGGGGATATGGCTACACCTTC
TRBJ2-2 TRBD2 TRBV24-1 - CATSSGLDTGELFF TGTGCCACCTCTAGCGGGTTGGACACCGGGGAGCTGTTTTTT
TRBJ2-7 TRBD2 TRBV7-9 many CASSLATSGSVYEQYF TGTGCCAGCAGCTTAGCGACTAGCGGGAGTGTTTACGAGCAGTACTTC
TRBJ2-1 - TRBV6-2/TRBV6-3 many CASSYLSWNEQFF TGTGCCAGCAGTTACCTGTCCTGGAATGAGCAGTTCTTC